The sequence of this T cell receptor beta chain was determined in a study of glioma-infiltrating T cells after dendritic cell vaccination. TCRB CDR3 was amplified from 2 ug genomic DNA or less. Profiling relied on immunoSEQ multiplex PCR, and the TCRdb table lists in-frame clones only, not all of them. The sample has over 80,000 clones, about 90% seen once. Germline V lookup: CDR1 SGHVS, CDR2 FQNEAQ. V dropped 5 bases and J dropped 3 bases, with 11 bases sitting between them. The CDR3 has 14 residues. Blood PBMC samples: pre-vaccination, two weeks post third vaccination, and at tumor progression. The sample consisted of blood, taken before dendritic cell vaccination. This receptor was taken from a human donor with glioblastoma. The rearrangement joins TRBV7-8 to TRBJ1-3, with D possibly being TRBD1 (6 bases). CDR3 bases: TGTGCCAGCAGCATCGACAGGATTGGAAACACCATATATTTT. This translates into CASSIDRIGNTIYF.